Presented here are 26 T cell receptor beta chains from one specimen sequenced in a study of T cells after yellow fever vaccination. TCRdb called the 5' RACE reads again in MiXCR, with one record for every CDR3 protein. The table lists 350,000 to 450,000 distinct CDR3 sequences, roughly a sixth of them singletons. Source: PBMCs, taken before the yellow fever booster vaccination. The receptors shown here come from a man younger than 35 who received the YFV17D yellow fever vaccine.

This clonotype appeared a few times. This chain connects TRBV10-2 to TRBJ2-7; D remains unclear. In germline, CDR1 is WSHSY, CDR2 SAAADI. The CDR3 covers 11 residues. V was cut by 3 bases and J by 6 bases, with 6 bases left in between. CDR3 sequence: CASSDMIEQYF. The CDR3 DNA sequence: TGCGCCAGCAGTGATATGATCGAGCAGTACTTC.

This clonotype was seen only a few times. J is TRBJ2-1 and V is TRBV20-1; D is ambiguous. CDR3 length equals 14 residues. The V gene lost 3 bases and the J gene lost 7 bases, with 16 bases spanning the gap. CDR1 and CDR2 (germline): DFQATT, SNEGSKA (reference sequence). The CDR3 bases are TGCAGTGCTAGTGGCGCAGCTGGCGAAAATGAGCAGTTCTTC. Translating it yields CSASGAAGENEQFF.

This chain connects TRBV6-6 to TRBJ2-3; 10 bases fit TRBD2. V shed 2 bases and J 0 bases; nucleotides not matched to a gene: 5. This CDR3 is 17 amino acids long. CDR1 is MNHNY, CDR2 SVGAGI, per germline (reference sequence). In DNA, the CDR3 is TGTGCCAGCAGTTACCAGCGGGGGGGCCGCAGCACAGATACGCAGTATTTT. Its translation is CASSYQRGGRSTDTQYF.

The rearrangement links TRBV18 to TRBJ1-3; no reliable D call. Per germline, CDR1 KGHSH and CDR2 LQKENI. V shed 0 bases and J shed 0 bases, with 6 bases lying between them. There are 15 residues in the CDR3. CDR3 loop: CASSPPAYSGNTIYF. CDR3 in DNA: TGTGCCAGCTCACCACCAGCCTACTCTGGAAACACCATATATTTT.

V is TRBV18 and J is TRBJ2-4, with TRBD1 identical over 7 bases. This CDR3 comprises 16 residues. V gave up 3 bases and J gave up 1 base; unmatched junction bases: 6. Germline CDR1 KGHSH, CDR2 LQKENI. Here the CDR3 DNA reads TGTGCCAGCTCACCGAAGACAGGGCGGGCCAAAAACATTCAGTACTTC. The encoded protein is CASSPKTGRAKNIQYF.

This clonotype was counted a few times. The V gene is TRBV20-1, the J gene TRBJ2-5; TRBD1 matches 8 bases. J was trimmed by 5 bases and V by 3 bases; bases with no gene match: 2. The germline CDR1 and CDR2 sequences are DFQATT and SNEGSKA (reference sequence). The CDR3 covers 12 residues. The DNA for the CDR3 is TGCAGTGCTAGGGGACAGGAGGAGACCCAGTACTTC. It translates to CSARGQEETQYF.

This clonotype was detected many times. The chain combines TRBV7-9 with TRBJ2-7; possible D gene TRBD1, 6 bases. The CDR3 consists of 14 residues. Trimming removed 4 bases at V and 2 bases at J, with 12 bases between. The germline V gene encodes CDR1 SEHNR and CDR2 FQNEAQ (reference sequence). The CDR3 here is CASSSTGRPYEQYF. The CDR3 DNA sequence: TGTGCCAGCAGCTCCACAGGGCGCCCCTACGAGCAGTACTTC.

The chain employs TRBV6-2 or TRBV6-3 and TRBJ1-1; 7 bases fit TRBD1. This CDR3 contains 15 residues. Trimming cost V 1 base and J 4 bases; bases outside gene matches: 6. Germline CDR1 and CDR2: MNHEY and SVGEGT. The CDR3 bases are TGTGCCAGCAGTTACTGGGCAGGGGGTTTCACTGAAGCTTTCTTT. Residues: CASSYWAGGFTEAFF.

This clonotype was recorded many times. In DNA form, the CDR3 reads TGCGCCAGCAGTGATGGGGCCAACGTCCTGACTTTC. Amino acid sequence: CASSDGANVLTF. The chain couples TRBV5-1 to TRBJ2-6; no definite D call. The CDR3 has 12 amino acids. V was shortened by 5 bases and J by 3 bases, with 3 bases between the two germline ends. Germline V CDR1 and CDR2: SGHRS, YFSETQ.

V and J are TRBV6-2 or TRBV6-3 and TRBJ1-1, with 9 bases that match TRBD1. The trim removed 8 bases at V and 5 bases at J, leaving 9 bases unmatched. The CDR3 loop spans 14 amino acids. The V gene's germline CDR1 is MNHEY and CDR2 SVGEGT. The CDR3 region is CASGDTGGRTEAFF. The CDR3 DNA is TGTGCCAGCGGAGACACAGGGGGCAGAACTGAAGCTTTCTTT.

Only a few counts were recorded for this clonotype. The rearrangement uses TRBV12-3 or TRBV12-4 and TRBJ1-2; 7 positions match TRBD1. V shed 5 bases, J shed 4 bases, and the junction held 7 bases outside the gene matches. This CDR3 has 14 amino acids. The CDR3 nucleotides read TGTGCCAGCAGTGTACAGGGGTCGGGCTATGGCTACACCTTC. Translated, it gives CASSVQGSGYGYTF.

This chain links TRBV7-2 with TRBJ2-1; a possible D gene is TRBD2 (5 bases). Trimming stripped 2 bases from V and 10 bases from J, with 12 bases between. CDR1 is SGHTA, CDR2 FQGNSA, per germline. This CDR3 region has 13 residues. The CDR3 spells CASSLPGNGEQFF. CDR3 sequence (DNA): TGTGCCAGCAGCTTACCGGGAAACGGGGAGCAGTTCTTC.

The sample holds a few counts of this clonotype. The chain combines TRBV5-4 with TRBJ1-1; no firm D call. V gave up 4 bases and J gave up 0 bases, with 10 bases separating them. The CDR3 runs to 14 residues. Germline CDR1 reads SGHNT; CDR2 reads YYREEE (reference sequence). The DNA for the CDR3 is TGTGCCAGCAGCCCTTCTGCAGTGAACACTGAAGCTTTCTTT. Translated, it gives CASSPSAVNTEAFF. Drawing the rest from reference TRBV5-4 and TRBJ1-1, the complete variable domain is ETGVTQSPTHLIKTRGQQVTLRCSSQSGHNTVSWYQQALGQGPQFIFQYYREEENGRGNFPPRFSGLQFPNYSSELNVNALELDDSALYLCASSPSAVNTEAFFGQGTRLTVV.

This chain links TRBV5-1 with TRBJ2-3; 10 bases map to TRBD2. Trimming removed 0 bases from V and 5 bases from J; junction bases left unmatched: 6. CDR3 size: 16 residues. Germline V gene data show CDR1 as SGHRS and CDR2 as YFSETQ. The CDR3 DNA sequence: TGCGCCAGCAGCTTGGAAACTAGCGGGACGGAAGATACGCAGTATTTT. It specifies CASSLETSGTEDTQYF.

CDR3 bases: TGCGCCAGCAGCCAGCTAGGAGGTAGAGATACGCAGTATTTT. It is translated as CASSQLGGRDTQYF. The gene calls are TRBV4-1 and TRBJ2-3; D might be TRBD2 (5 bases). V lost 3 bases and J 5 bases, leaving 12 bases between the germline ends. The CDR3 covers 14 residues. Germline loops: CDR1 MGHRA, CDR2 YSYEKL.

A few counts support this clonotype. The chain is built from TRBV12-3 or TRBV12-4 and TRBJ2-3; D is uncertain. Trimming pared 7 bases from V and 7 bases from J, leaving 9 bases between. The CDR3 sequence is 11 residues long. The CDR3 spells CASTFGNTQYF. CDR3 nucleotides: TGTGCCAGCACCTTCGGAAATACGCAGTATTTT.

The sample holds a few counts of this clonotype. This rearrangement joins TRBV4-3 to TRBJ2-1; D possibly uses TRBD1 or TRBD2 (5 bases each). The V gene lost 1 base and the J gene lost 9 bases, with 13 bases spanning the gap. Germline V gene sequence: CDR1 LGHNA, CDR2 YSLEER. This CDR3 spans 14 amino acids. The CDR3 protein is CASSQVGEHGEQFF. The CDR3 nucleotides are TGCGCCAGCAGCCAAGTGGGGGAGCACGGTGAGCAGTTCTTC.

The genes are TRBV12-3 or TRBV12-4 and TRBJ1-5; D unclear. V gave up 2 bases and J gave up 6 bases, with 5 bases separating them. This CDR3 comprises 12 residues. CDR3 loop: CASSLLRQPQHF. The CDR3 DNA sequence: TGTGCCAGCAGTTTATTGCGTCAGCCCCAGCATTTT.

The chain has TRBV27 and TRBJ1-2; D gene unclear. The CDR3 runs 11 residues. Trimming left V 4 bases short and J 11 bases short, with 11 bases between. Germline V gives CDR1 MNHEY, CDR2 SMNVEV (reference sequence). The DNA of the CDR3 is TGTGCCAGCAGTTCTGGAGGACGGTACACCTTC. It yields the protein CASSSGGRYTF.

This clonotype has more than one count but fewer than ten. This chain's CDR3 is CSATLGLPDEQYF. In nucleotides, the CDR3 is TGCAGCGCCACTCTGGGGCTACCGGACGAGCAGTACTTC. V and J are TRBV29-1 and TRBJ2-7; TRBD1 is a possible D gene (5 bases). Between the trimmed V and J ends, which lost 7 bases and 5 bases, there was a span of 18 bases. Germline lookup yields CDR1 SQVTM and CDR2 ANQGSEA. CDR3 size: 13 residues.

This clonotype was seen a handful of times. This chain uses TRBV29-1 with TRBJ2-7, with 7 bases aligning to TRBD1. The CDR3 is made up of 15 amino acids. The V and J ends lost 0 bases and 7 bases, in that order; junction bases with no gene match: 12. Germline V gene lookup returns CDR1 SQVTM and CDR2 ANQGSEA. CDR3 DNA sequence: TGCAGCGTTGAAGATATCCGACAGGGTCGTGAGGAGCAGTACTTC. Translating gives CSVEDIRQGREEQYF.

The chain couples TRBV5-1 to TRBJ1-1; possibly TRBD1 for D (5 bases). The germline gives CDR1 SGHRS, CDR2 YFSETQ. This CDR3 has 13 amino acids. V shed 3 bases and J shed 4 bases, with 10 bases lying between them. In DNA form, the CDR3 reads TGCGCCAGCAGCTGGACATTAGGCACTGAAGCTTTCTTT. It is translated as CASSWTLGTEAFF.

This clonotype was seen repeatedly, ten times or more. The CDR3 is CASSLEWTGMGVLTF. CDR3 DNA: TGCGCCAGCAGCTTGGAATGGACAGGGATGGGCGTCCTGACTTTC. The gene calls are TRBV5-1 and TRBJ2-6; 8 positions match TRBD1. With 0 bases clipped from V and 12 bases from J, the junction kept 8 bases outside the gene matches. Germline V gives CDR1 SGHRS, CDR2 YFSETQ. CDR3 size: 15 residues.

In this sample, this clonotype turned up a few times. Here the CDR3 reads CASSQTGGGSAEQYF. In nucleotides, the CDR3 is TGCGCCAGCAGCCAAACAGGGGGGGGTTCCGCCGAGCAGTACTTC. V usage is TRBV4-1 and J usage is TRBJ2-7; tentatively, D is TRBD1 (8 bases). The V gene lost 2 bases and the J gene lost 6 bases, with 17 bases spanning the gap. The length of the CDR3 is 15 residues. In germline, CDR1 is MGHRA, CDR2 YSYEKL.

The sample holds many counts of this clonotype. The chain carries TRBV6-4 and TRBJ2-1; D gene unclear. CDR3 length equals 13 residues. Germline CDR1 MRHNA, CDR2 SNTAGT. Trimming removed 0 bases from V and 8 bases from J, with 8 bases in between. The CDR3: CASSDSIWHEQFF. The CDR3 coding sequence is TGTGCCAGCAGTGACTCGATTTGGCATGAGCAGTTCTTC.

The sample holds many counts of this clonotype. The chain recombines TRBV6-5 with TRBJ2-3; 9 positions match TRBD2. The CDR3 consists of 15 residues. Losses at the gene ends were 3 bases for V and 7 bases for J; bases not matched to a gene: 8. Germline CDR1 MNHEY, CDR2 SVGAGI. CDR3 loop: CASSYTRGGRYTQYF. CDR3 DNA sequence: TGTGCCAGCAGTTATACGCGGGGGGGCCGTTATACGCAGTATTTT.